A selection of T cell receptor beta chains follows, all from one sample in a study of T cells in Graves' hyperthyroidism and ophthalmopathy. MiXCR was run by TCRdb on the multiplex PCR reads, yielding one entry per CDR3 protein. The profile shows around 110,000 distinct CDR3 sequences, about 16% of them singletons. The material sequenced was blood. Source of these receptors: a woman between 50 and 59 years old with Graves' hyperthyroidism. Both conserved end residues are part of each CDR3. The order of the fields is CDR3 protein, V gene, D gene. A D gene is named only where the DNA matches it firmly.

CDR3 protein: CASSYLGKGYGYTF
V gene: TRBV6-5
D gene: NA

CDR3 protein: CASSLYRLAGGYNEQFF
V gene: TRBV28
D gene: TRBD2

CDR3 protein: CASSPGTAANTEAFF
V gene: TRBV27
D gene: TRBD1

CDR3 protein: CSARGDPMGLAEETQYF
V gene: TRBV20-1
D gene: TRBD2

CDR3 protein: CASSLTGVSNTGELFF
V gene: TRBV5-1
D gene: NA

CDR3 protein: CSASGTRFQETQYF
V gene: TRBV20-1
D gene: NA

CDR3 protein: CAISESAGLAGMDIQYF
V gene: TRBV10-3
D gene: TRBD2

CDR3 protein: CASSRLPGTANEKLFF
V gene: TRBV27
D gene: NA

CDR3 protein: CASSFQRGSSGELFF
V gene: TRBV7-2
D gene: NA

CDR3 protein: CATSREAGGFTDTQYF
V gene: TRBV15
D gene: TRBD2

CDR3 protein: CSARFPGQNNEQFF
V gene: TRBV20-1
D gene: TRBD1